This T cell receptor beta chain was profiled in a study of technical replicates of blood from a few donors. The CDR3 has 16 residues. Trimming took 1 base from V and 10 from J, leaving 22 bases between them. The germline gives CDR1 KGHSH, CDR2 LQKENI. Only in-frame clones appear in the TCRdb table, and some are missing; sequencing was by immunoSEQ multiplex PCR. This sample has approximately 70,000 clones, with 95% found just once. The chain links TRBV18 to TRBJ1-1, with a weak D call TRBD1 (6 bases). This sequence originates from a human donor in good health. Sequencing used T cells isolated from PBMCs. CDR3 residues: CASSPRPTDSPSGAFF. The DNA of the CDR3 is TGTGCCAGCTCACCACGGCCGACGGACAGTCCATCAGGAGCTTTCTTT. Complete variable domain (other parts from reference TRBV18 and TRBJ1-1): NAGVMQNPRHLVRRRGQEARLRCSPMKGHSHVYWYRQLPEEGLKFMVYLQKENIIDESGMPKERFSAEFPKEGPSILRIQQVVRGDSAAYFCASSPRPTDSPSGAFFGQGTRLTVV.